This paragraph reports one T cell receptor (beta chain). The antigen is undetermined. Repertoires were generated with immunoSEQ multiplex PCR, while TCRdb's copy carries only in-frame clones and drops some. The sample lists 95,000 to 110,000 clones, roughly 91% occurring once. In germline, CDR1 is SGHNT, CDR2 YYREEE (reference sequence). There are 14 residues in the CDR3. The J segment lost 4 bases and the V segment lost 2 bases, leaving 5 bases of the junction unmatched. This entry belongs to a study of T cell responses to AZD1222 COVID-19 vaccine. At the level of the study: Timing groups of about 4 and about 12 weeks for second doses were pooled.

Study findings and constraints: Spike was spanned by vaccine-associated CD4 TCRs, with dominance at 160-218 and 743-854. Spike-specific TCR breadth and depth were elevated following two AZD1222 doses. Most donors were white British and more were female, and clonal diversity was possibly underestimated.

The chain is built from TRBV5-4 and TRBJ1-1; TRBD1 agrees at 7 bases. The receptor was isolated from an adult in good health. The sequencing here drew on peripheral blood, taken on day 0 of AZD1222 vaccination. The CDR3, as DNA: TGTGCCAGCAGCTTTACTACAGGGGCCACTGAAGCTTTCTTT. Translating gives CASSFTTGATEAFF.